Below, 16 T cell receptor beta chains from the same sample are listed, as sequenced in a study of blood T cell repertoires in COVID-19. Sequencing used immunoSEQ multiplex PCR; TCRdb keeps in-frame clones, though not all of them. There are some 150,000 clones in the sample; roughly 80% occur only once, and around 40% lies in the top ten. Sequenced sample: peripheral blood. The receptors stem from a human donor in a cohort sampled during active COVID-19.

This chain uses TRBV5-5 with TRBJ1-4; no definite D call. The ends were cut back, 0 bases at V and 8 bases at J, with 14 bases in the middle. In germline, CDR1 is SGHKS, CDR2 YYEKEE (reference sequence). The CDR3 sequence is 15 residues long. CDR3 loop: CASSLDGRLGEKLFF. DNA of the CDR3: TGTGCCAGCAGCTTGGATGGCCGTCTAGGAGAAAAACTGTTTTTT.

This sequence joins TRBV10-3 and TRBJ2-3; 12 bases agree with TRBD2. The CDR3 spans 16 residues. Germline V gives CDR1 ENHRY, CDR2 SYGVKD. V gave up 2 bases and J gave up 5 bases; unmatched junction bases: 5. In DNA form, the CDR3 reads TGTGCCATCAGTGAGACTAGCGGGGGGCCTAAAGATACGCAGTATTTT. As protein: CAISETSGGPKDTQYF.

The chain combines TRBV5-4 with TRBJ2-7; D ambiguous. The CDR3 is made up of 13 amino acids. V lost 2 bases and J lost 1, with 7 bases in between. From germline, CDR1 is SGHNT and CDR2 YYREEE (reference sequence). CDR3 sequence: CASSFRTSYEQYF. The CDR3 DNA reads as TGTGCCAGCAGCTTCAGAACATCCTACGAGCAGTACTTC.

V usage is TRBV10-1 and J usage is TRBJ2-7; 9 bases are shared with TRBD2. CDR3 length: 14 amino acids. Germline trimming cut 2 bases from V and 8 bases from J; bases unmatched to any gene: 7. Germline V gives CDR1 WNHNN, CDR2 SYGVQD (reference sequence). This CDR3 reads CASSEAVTSGQQYF. The DNA of the CDR3 is TGCGCCAGCAGTGAGGCGGTGACTAGCGGACAGCAGTACTTC.

The chain joins TRBV6-2 or TRBV6-3 to TRBJ1-2; a weak D match, TRBD1 (6 bases). Germline CDR1 reads MNHEY; CDR2 reads SVGEGT. V was cut by 4 bases and J by 0 bases, with 12 bases left in between. CDR3 size: 15 residues. The CDR3 sequence: CASSSYREANYGYTF. CDR3 DNA: TGTGCCAGCAGTTCTTACAGGGAAGCTAACTATGGCTACACCTTC.

The rearrangement uses TRBV28 and TRBJ1-6; 8 bases align to TRBD1. The germline CDR1 and CDR2 sequences are MDHEN and SYDVKM. The V and J ends lost 6 bases and 4 bases, in that order; junction bases with no gene match: 8. The CDR3 length is 16 residues. The CDR3 bases are TGTGCCAGCAGCTCCCAGAGACAGGGGTATAATTCACCCCTCCACTTT. Residues: CASSSQRQGYNSPLHF.

This chain connects TRBV7-8 to TRBJ1-5; 7 bases match TRBD1. CDR1 is SGHVS and CDR2 is FQNEAQ in the germline V gene. The CDR3 runs to 15 residues. Trimming at V came to 2 bases and at J to 9 bases, leaving 10 bases not matched to a gene. The CDR3 DNA reads TGTGCCAGCAGCTTAATGCCAGGGGGATCAGGGCCCCAGCATTTT. This gives the protein CASSLMPGGSGPQHF.

The rearrangement joins TRBV6-5 to TRBJ2-1; 7 positions agree with TRBD1. Losses at the gene ends were 6 bases for V and 6 bases for J; bases not matched to a gene: 5. The length of the CDR3 is 13 residues. The germline V gene encodes CDR1 MNHEY and CDR2 SVGAGI. CDR3: CASRNGTVNEQFF. The CDR3 DNA reads TGTGCCAGCAGAAACGGGACAGTCAATGAGCAGTTCTTC.

The chain joins TRBV29-1 to TRBJ1-2; D is ambiguous. This CDR3 has 12 amino acids. Germline V gene sequence: CDR1 SQVTM, CDR2 ANQGSEA. V was cut by 3 bases and J by 7 bases, with 12 bases left in between. CDR3 amino acids: CSVEGGVLGYTF. CDR3 sequence (DNA): TGCAGCGTTGAGGGCGGGGTGCTTGGCTACACCTTC.

This clone was counted a few times. The gene calls are TRBV5-4 and TRBJ1-3; no definite D call. Per the germline V gene, CDR1 is SGHNT and CDR2 is YYREEE (reference sequence). Trimming stripped 0 bases from V and 0 bases from J, with 4 bases between. The CDR3 consists of 14 residues. The CDR3 coding sequence is TGTGCCAGCAGCTTGGACAGCTCTGGAAACACCATATATTTT. Protein sequence: CASSLDSSGNTIYF.

This chain links TRBV2 with TRBJ2-3; TRBD2 aligns across 9 bases. Germline trimming cut 5 bases from V and 3 bases from J; bases unmatched to any gene: 6. Looked up from germline, CDR1 is SNHLY and CDR2 is FYNNEI. The CDR3 loop spans 15 amino acids. The CDR3 coding sequence is TGTGCCAGCAGTTTTAGCGGGGGACTGACAGATACGCAGTATTTT. As protein: CASSFSGGLTDTQYF.

This sequence joins TRBV9 and TRBJ1-2; TRBD1 might be the D (6 bases). The CDR3 loop spans 14 amino acids. Trimming took 3 bases from V and 4 from J, leaving 13 bases between them. From germline, CDR1 is SGDLS and CDR2 YYNGEE. The CDR3 sequence: CASSARGQTYGYTF. The CDR3, as DNA: TGTGCCAGCAGCGCTCGAGGACAGACCTATGGCTACACCTTC. Variable domain in full (rest from reference TRBV9 and TRBJ1-2): DSGVTQTPKHLITATGQRVTLRCSPRSGDLSVYWYQQSLDQGLQFLIQYYNGEERAKGNILERFSAQQFPDLHSELNLSSLELGDSALYFCASSARGQTYGYTFGSGTRLTVV.

V usage is TRBV5-5 and J usage is TRBJ1-6, with 9 bases lining up with TRBD1. The CDR3 contains 14 residues. Losses at the gene ends were 1 base for V and 8 bases for J; bases not matched to a gene: 1. Germline loops: CDR1 SGHKS, CDR2 YYEKEE (reference sequence). CDR3 in amino acids: CASSLRDRDSPLHF. DNA of the CDR3: TGTGCCAGCAGCTTGAGGGACAGGGATTCACCCCTCCACTTT.

This clone was detected only a few times. The gene calls are TRBV15 and TRBJ1-5, with 7 bases matching TRBD1. Germline V gene data show CDR1 as LNHNV and CDR2 as YYDKDF (reference sequence). The length of the CDR3 is 13 residues. Unmatched junction bases numbered 0, after V lost 5 bases and J lost 2 bases. The CDR3 bases are TGTGCCACCAGCCAGGGGGGCAATCAGCCCCAGCATTTT. Protein: CATSQGGNQPQHF. Full variable domain (rest looked up from reference TRBV15 and TRBJ1-5): DAMVIQNPRYQVTQFGKPVTLSCSQTLNHNVMYWYQQKSSQAPKLLFHYYDKDFNNEADTPDNFQSRRPNTSFCFLDIRSPGLGDTAMYLCATSQGGNQPQHFGDGTRLSIL.

The chain recombines TRBV7-6 with TRBJ1-3, with 8 bases identical to TRBD1. V gave up 4 bases and J gave up 4 bases; unmatched junction bases: 6. The CDR3 consists of 15 residues. CDR1 is SGHVS and CDR2 is FNYEAQ in the germline V gene. The DNA for the CDR3 is TGTGCCAGCAGCTCCAGGGGGCTGGGAGGAAACACCATATATTTT. It encodes CASSSRGLGGNTIYF.

This sequence joins TRBV2 and TRBJ1-5; D is unclear. CDR1 and CDR2 from the germline V gene are SNHLY and FYNNEI. V shed 10 bases and J shed 3 bases, with 19 bases lying between them. The CDR3 consists of 15 residues. This CDR3 is CATNPFSSVNQPQHF. The CDR3 nucleotides are TGTGCCACCAACCCTTTTAGTAGTGTCAATCAGCCCCAGCATTTT.